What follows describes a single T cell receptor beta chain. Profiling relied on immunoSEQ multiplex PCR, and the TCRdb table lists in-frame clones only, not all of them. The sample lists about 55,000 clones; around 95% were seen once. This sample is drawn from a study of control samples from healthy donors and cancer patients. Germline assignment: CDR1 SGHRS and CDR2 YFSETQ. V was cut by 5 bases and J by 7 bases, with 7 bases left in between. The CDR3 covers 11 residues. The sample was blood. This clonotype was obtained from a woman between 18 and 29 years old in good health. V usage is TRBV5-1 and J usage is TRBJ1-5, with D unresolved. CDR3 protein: CASRVRQPQHF. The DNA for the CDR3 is TGCGCCAGCAGGGTCAGGCAGCCCCAGCATTTT.